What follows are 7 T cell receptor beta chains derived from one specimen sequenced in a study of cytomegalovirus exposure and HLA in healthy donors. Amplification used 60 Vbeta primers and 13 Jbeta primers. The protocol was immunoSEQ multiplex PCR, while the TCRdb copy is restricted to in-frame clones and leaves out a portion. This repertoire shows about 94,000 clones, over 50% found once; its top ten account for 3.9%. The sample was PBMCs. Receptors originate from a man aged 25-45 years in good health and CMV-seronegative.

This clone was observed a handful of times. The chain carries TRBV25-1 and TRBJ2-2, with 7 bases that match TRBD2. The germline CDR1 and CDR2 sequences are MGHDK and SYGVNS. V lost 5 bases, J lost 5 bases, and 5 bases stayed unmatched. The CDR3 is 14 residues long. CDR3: CASSTGTTTGELFF. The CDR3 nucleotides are TGTGCCAGCAGTACGGGGACTACTACCGGGGAGCTGTTTTTT.

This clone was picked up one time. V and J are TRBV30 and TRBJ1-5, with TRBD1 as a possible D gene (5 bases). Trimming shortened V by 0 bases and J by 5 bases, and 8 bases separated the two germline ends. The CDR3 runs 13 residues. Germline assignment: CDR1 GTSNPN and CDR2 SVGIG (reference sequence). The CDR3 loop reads CAWSVWGDQPQHF. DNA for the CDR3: TGTGCCTGGAGTGTTTGGGGGGATCAGCCCCAGCATTTT.

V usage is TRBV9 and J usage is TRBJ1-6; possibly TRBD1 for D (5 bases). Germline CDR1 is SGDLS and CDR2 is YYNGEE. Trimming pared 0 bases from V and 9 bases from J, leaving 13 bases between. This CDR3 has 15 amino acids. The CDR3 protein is CASSVAAGNGSPLHF. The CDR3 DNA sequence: TGTGCCAGCAGCGTAGCTGCAGGGAACGGTTCACCCCTCCACTTT.

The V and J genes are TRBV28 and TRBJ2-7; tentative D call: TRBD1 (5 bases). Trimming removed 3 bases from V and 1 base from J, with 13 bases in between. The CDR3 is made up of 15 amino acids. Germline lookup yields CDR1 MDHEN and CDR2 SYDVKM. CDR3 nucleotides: TGTGCCAGCAGTTTTGTGGCAGGGCTATCCTACGAGCAGTACTTC. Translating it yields CASSFVAGLSYEQYF.

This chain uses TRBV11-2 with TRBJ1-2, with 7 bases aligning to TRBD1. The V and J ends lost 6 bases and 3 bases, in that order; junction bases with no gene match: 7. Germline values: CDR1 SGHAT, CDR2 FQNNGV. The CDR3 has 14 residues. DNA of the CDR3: TGTGCCAGCAGACCACAGGGGTGGGACTATGGCTACACCTTC. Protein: CASRPQGWDYGYTF.

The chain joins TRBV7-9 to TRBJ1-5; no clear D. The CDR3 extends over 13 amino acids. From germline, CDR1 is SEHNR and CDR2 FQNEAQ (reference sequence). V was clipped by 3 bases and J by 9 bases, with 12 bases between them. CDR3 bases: TGTGCCAGCAGCTTGACGGTCGAGGGGCCCCAGCATTTT. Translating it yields CASSLTVEGPQHF.

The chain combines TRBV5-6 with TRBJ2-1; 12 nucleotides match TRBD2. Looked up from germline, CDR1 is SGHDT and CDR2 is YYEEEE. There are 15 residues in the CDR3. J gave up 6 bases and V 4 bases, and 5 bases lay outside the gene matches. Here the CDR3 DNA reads TGTGCCAGCAGCCTCAGACTAGCGGGAGTCAATGAGCAGTTCTTC. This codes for CASSLRLAGVNEQFF.